Below, 20 T cell receptor beta chains from the same sample are listed, as sequenced in a study of blood T cell repertoires in COVID-19. TCRdb's copy holds only in-frame clones and misses some; the assay was immunoSEQ multiplex PCR. In the table there are about 160,000 clones, 60% to 80% of which are singletons. Sequencing was carried out using peripheral blood. The receptor source for this set is a man in his 70s with acute or convalescent COVID-19.

The chain is built from TRBV2 and TRBJ2-3; TRBD2 might be the D (7 bases). Deletions cut 6 bases from V and 3 bases from J, with 16 bases between. Looked up from germline, CDR1 is SNHLY and CDR2 is FYNNEI. This CDR3 has 15 amino acids. The CDR3 protein is CASSVGGGRTDTQYF. In DNA, the CDR3 is TGTGCCAGCAGCGTAGGGGGGGGGCGGACAGATACGCAGTATTTT.

The chain is built from TRBV5-1 and TRBJ2-1, with D possibly TRBD1 on 6 matching bases. From germline, CDR1 is SGHRS and CDR2 YFSETQ. The CDR3 has 15 residues. Deletions cut 4 bases from V and 0 bases from J, with 11 bases between. CDR3 coding DNA: TGCGCCAGCAGCAAGGACAGAATCTCCTACAATGAGCAGTTCTTC. Translating gives CASSKDRISYNEQFF. The full variable domain, its missing parts supplied by reference TRBV5-1 and TRBJ2-1, is KAGVTQTPRYLIKTRGQQVTLSCSPISGHRSVSWYQQTPGQGLQFLFEYFSETQRNKGNFPGRFSGRQFSNSRSEMNVSTLELGDSALYLCASSKDRISYNEQFFGPGTRLTVL.

This sequence joins TRBV28 and TRBJ2-1; maybe TRBD2 (6 bases). V was pared by 2 bases and J by 7 bases, with 9 bases between. Per the germline V gene, CDR1 is MDHEN and CDR2 is SYDVKM. CDR3 length: 13 residues. The CDR3 DNA reads TGTGCCAGCAGTTTAGGAGGGAGGAATGAGCAGTTCTTC. Translation: CASSLGGRNEQFF. The variable domain in full, with the rest retrieved from reference TRBV28 and TRBJ2-1, is DVKVTQSSRYLVKRTGEKVFLECVQDMDHENMFWYRQDPGLGLRLIYFSYDVKMKEKGDIPEGYSVSREKKERFSLILESASTNQTSMYLCASSLGGRNEQFFGPGTRLTVL.

The chain joins TRBV12-5 to TRBJ2-1, with 9 positions matching TRBD1. This CDR3 has 17 amino acids. V trimming: 3 bases; J trimming: 2 bases; junction bases outside the gene matches: 8. Germline V gene sequence: CDR1 LGHNT, CDR2 FRNRAP. The CDR3 coding sequence is TGTGCTAGTGGTTTCTTGGTGGGACAGGGACCCTACAATGAGCAGTTCTTC. It encodes CASGFLVGQGPYNEQFF.

The V call is TRBV4-2, the J call TRBJ1-5, with unresolved D. The CDR3 loop spans 15 amino acids. Germline lookup yields CDR1 LGHNA and CDR2 YNFKEQ. Trimming pared 4 bases from V and 0 bases from J, leaving 10 bases between. CDR3: CASSLLRDSNQPQHF. The CDR3 nucleotides read TGTGCCAGCAGCCTACTAAGAGATAGCAATCAGCCCCAGCATTTT.

This clone was observed a handful of times. The rearrangement links TRBV28 to TRBJ2-7; 10 bases line up with TRBD1. V gave up 6 bases and J gave up 6 bases; unmatched junction bases: 8. The germline V gene has CDR1 MDHEN and CDR2 SYDVKM. This CDR3 region has 14 residues. CDR3 bases: TGTGCCAGCAGGGCGACAGGGGGCGTATCCGAGCAGTACTTC. It yields the protein CASRATGGVSEQYF.

This sequence joins TRBV6-2 or TRBV6-3 and TRBJ2-3; 12 bases align to TRBD2. V lost 4 bases to trimming and J lost 2 bases; unmatched junction nucleotides: 7. The CDR3 runs to 17 residues. Germline assignment: CDR1 MNHEY and CDR2 SVGEGT. CDR3 residues: CASSFPTSGRTTDTQYF. For the CDR3, the DNA is TGTGCCAGCAGTTTCCCCACTAGCGGGAGGACCACAGATACGCAGTATTTT.

The CDR3 is CASTPTGNYGYTF. DNA for the CDR3: TGTGCCAGCACCCCGACAGGGAACTATGGCTACACCTTC. J is TRBJ1-2 and V is TRBV6-5; 7 bases map to TRBD1. After removal of 7 bases from V and 2 bases from J, the junction contained 4 bases not matched to a gene. The CDR3 extends over 13 amino acids. Germline V CDR1 and CDR2: MNHEY, SVGAGI.

This chain links TRBV5-1 with TRBJ2-5, with 8 nucleotides matching TRBD2. The V gene's germline CDR1 is SGHRS and CDR2 YFSETQ. The V and J ends lost 3 bases and 5 bases, in that order; junction bases with no gene match: 6. This CDR3 is built from 14 residues. The CDR3 region is CASSYGLARETQYF. Here the CDR3 DNA reads TGCGCCAGCAGCTACGGACTAGCCCGGGAGACCCAGTACTTC.

This clone has just one count. This sequence joins TRBV30 and TRBJ1-1, with D hard to call. V lost 2 bases and J 7 bases, leaving 8 bases between the germline ends. The CDR3 spans 11 residues. Germline V gene data show CDR1 as GTSNPN and CDR2 as SVGIG (reference sequence). CDR3 sequence (DNA): TGTGCCTGGAGTTGGCAGTATGAAGCTTTCTTT. Translation gives CAWSWQYEAFF.

This clone appeared a few times. This chain joins TRBV28 and TRBJ1-6, with 11 bases lining up with TRBD1. This CDR3 contains 18 residues. After removal of 6 bases from V and 10 bases from J, the junction contained 17 bases not matched to a gene. Germline V CDR1 and CDR2: MDHEN, SYDVKM. As DNA, the CDR3 is TGTGCCAGCAGCAGCCGGGACAGGGGGTATAGATTTGGGTCACCCCTCCACTTT. Its protein is CASSSRDRGYRFGSPLHF.

This chain joins TRBV24-1 and TRBJ2-1, with TRBD1 matching 8 bases. The CDR3 runs to 17 residues. The V gene's germline CDR1 is KGHDR and CDR2 SFDVKD. V shed 4 bases, J shed 8 bases, and the junction held 15 bases outside the gene matches. CDR3 sequence: CATSDRRGGQAIDEQFF. The CDR3 nucleotides are TGTGCCACCAGTGACCGCAGAGGGGGACAGGCTATAGATGAGCAGTTCTTC.

V usage is TRBV18 and J usage is TRBJ2-2; D is ambiguous. Between the trimmed V and J ends, which lost 0 bases and 1 base, there was a span of 6 bases. The germline CDR1 and CDR2 sequences are KGHSH and LQKENI. There are 15 residues in the CDR3. CDR3 DNA: TGTGCCAGCTCACCACCGACATGGAACACCGGGGAGCTGTTTTTT. Translated, it gives CASSPPTWNTGELFF. Supplemented by reference TRBV18 and TRBJ2-2, the full variable domain reads NAGVMQNPRHLVRRRGQEARLRCSPMKGHSHVYWYRQLPEEGLKFMVYLQKENIIDESGMPKERFSAEFPKEGPSILRIQQVVRGDSAAYFCASSPPTWNTGELFFGEGSRLTVL.

The rearrangement links TRBV11-2 to TRBJ2-3, with D perhaps TRBD1 (6 bases). Germline V gives CDR1 SGHAT, CDR2 FQNNGV. Between the trimmed V and J ends, which lost 3 bases and 1 base, there was a span of 14 bases. The CDR3 is made up of 16 amino acids. The CDR3 here is CASSLYRAMGTDTQYF. DNA of the CDR3: TGTGCCAGCAGCTTGTACAGGGCGATGGGCACAGATACGCAGTATTTT.

The V and J genes are TRBV4-1 and TRBJ2-3; TRBD2 might be the D (5 bases). In germline, CDR1 is MGHRA, CDR2 YSYEKL. V was clipped by 3 bases and J by 2 bases, with 15 bases between them. CDR3 length: 16 residues. The CDR3 here is CASSQVLGSYTDTQYF. The CDR3 region has the DNA TGCGCCAGCAGCCAGGTACTAGGGAGTTACACAGATACGCAGTATTTT.

This clone was detected many times. This CDR3 is also generated by other DNA sequences in the sample. The chain joins TRBV13 to TRBJ1-1; 9 positions match TRBD1. This CDR3 contains 16 residues. Germline-derived CDR1 and CDR2 are PRHDT and FYEKMQ (reference sequence). The V gene end was trimmed by 5 bases and the J gene end by 3 bases; junction bases not matched to a gene: 10. CDR3 sequence: CASSTRTGVLHTEAFF. The CDR3 DNA follows: TGTGCCAGCAGCACAAGGACAGGGGTATTGCACACTGAAGCTTTCTTT.

The chain employs TRBV19 and TRBJ2-6; 7 bases map to TRBD1. V shed 4 bases and J 0 bases; nucleotides not matched to a gene: 6. Germline V gene lookup returns CDR1 LNHDA and CDR2 SQIVND (reference sequence). This CDR3 is built from 17 residues. The CDR3 nucleotides are TGTGCCAGTAGTAATAACAGGGGAAGCTCTGGGGCCAACGTCCTGACTTTC. This sequence encodes CASSNNRGSSGANVLTF.

V gene TRBV30 combines with J gene TRBJ2-5; D possibly corresponds to TRBD2 (5 bases). Germline V CDR1 and CDR2: GTSNPN, SVGIG (reference sequence). The CDR3 contains 12 residues. V was trimmed by 4 bases and J by 0 bases, leaving 6 bases between them. Written as DNA, the CDR3 is TGTGCCTGGACAGCGGACCAAGAGACCCAGTACTTC. Amino acid sequence: CAWTADQETQYF.

V is TRBV11-3 and J is TRBJ2-7, with 8 bases aligning to TRBD1. Looked up from germline, CDR1 is SGHNT and CDR2 is YENEEA. V lost 3 bases to trimming and J lost 5 bases; unmatched junction nucleotides: 3. This CDR3 is built from 13 residues. In DNA form, the CDR3 reads TGTGCCAGCAGCTTCGCAGGGGGCGACGAGCAGTACTTC. Translation gives CASSFAGGDEQYF. Combining the CDR3 with reference TRBV11-3 and TRBJ2-7 gives the whole variable domain EAGVVQSPRYKIIEKKQPVAFWCNPISGHNTLYWYLQNLGQGPELLIRYENEEAVDDSQLPKDRFSAERLKGVDSTLKIQPAELGDSAVYLCASSFAGGDEQYFGPGTRLTVT.

The J gene is TRBJ1-1, the V gene TRBV2, with D unresolved. Germline CDR1 SNHLY, CDR2 FYNNEI. This CDR3 has 13 residues. The V and J ends lost 6 bases and 4 bases respectively, with 12 bases between them. CDR3 nucleotide sequence: TGTGCCAGCAGCCCCGGTGGGAGCACTGAAGCTTTCTTT. Residues: CASSPGGSTEAFF.